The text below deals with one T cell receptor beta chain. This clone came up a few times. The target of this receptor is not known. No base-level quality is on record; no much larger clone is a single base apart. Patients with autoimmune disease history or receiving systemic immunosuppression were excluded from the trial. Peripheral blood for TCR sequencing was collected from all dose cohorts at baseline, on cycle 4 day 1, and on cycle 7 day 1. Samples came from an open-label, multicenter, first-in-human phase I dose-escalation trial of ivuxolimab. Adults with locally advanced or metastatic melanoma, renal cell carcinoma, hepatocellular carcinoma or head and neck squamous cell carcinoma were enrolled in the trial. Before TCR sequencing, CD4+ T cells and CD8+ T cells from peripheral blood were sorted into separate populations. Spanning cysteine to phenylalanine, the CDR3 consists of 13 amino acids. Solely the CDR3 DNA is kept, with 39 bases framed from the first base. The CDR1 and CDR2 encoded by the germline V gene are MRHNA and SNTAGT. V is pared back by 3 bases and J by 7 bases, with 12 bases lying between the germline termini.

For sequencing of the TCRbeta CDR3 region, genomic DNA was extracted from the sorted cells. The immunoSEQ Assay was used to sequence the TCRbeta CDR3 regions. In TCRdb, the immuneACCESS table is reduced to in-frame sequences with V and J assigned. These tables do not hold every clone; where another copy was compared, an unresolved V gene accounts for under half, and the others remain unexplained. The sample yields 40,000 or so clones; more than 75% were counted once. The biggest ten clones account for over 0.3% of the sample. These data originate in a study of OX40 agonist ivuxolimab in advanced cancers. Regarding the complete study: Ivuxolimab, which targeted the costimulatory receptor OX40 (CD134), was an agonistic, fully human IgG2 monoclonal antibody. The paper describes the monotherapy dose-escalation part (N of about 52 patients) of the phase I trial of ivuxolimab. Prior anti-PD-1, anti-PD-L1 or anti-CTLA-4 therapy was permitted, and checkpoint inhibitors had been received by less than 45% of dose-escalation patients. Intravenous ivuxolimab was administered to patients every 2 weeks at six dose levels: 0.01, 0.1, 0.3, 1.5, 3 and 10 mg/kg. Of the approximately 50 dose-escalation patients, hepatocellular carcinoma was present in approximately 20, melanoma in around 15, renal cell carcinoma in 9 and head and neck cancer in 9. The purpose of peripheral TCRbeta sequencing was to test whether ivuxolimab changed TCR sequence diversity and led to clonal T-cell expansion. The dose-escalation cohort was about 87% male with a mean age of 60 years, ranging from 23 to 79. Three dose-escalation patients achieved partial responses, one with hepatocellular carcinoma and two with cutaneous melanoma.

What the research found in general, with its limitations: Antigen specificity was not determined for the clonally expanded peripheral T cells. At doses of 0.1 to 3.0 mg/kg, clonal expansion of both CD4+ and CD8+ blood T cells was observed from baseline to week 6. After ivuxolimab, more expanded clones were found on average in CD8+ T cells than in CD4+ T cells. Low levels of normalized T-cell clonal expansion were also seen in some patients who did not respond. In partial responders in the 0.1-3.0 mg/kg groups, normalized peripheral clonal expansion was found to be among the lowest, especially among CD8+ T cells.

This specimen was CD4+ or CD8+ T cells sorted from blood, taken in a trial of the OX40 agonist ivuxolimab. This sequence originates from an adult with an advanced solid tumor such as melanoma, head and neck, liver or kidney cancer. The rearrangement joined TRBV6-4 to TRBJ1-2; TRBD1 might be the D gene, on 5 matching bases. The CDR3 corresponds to CASSERDGLGYTF. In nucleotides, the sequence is TGTGCCAGCAGTGAACGGGACGGGCTTGGCTACACCTTC.